This entry features one T cell receptor (beta chain) sequence. In the authors' workflow: Reference gene primer amplification gave estimated nucleated cell counts. The assay was immunoSEQ multiplex PCR, and TCRdb's table has in-frame clones only and misses some. V, J and clone size are taken as reported in that table, and D and trimming were inferred from the DNA itself. The table has about 110,000 clones, roughly nine tenths seen once. The CDR3 is 15 residues long. The ends were cut back, 1 base at V and 4 bases at J, with 13 bases in the middle. The V gene's germline CDR1 is SEHNR and CDR2 FQNEAQ (reference sequence). This record comes from a study of blood T cell repertoires in COVID-19. Study details: Acute and convalescent COVID-19 samples came from the United States, Italy and Spain. From T cells, B-cell-depleted T cells, or PBMCs came the material, which was cDNA or gDNA.

The chain is built from TRBV7-9 and TRBJ1-1; perhaps TRBD1 as D (5 bases). The TCR comes from a man aged 35 to 55 with active or convalescent COVID-19. The sequenced material came from peripheral blood. CDR3 in amino acids: CASSLGGAGFTEAFF. In DNA, the CDR3 is TGTGCCAGCAGCTTAGGGGGCGCGGGATTCACTGAAGCTTTCTTT.